This T cell receptor (beta chain) originates from a study of blood T cell repertoires in COVID-19. Across the study: Both acute and convalescent COVID-19 samples were obtained from the United States, Italy and Spain. PBMCs, B-cell-depleted T cells, or T cells were the source of the cDNA or gDNA that made up the material.

Per the original data handling: Amplification of reference gene primers provided the estimated nucleated cell counts. Repertoires were generated with immunoSEQ multiplex PCR, while TCRdb's copy carries only in-frame clones and drops some. V and J calls and clone size come straight from that table; D and trimming were deduced from the DNA. The table has 70,000 or so clones, more than 75% seen once. V was trimmed by 5 bases and J by 1 base, leaving 5 bases between them. The CDR3 consists of 12 residues. The sample was peripheral blood. The chain is built from TRBV12-3 or TRBV12-4 and TRBJ1-2; unclear D gene. The clonotype comes from a human donor in a cohort sampled during active COVID-19. CDR3 sequence (DNA): TGTGCCAGCAGTCCACATAACTATGGCTACACCTTC. It is translated as CASSPHNYGYTF.